One and the same sample provided the 21 T cell receptor beta chains below, sequenced in a study of CD8+ T cells in alopecia areata. Indicated treatment: oral pan-JAK inhibitor, 5-10 mg twice daily. Reverse transcribed after extraction, RNA yielded cDNA as the sequencing template. Produced via immunoSEQ multiplex PCR; TCRdb's table is partial and in-frame only. The sample carries about 140,000 clones, nearly 55% recorded once. The sample here was CD8+ T cells sorted from blood, taken at week 4, from a patient treated with tofacitinib. These receptors all come from a human donor with alopecia areata.

This rearrangement joins TRBV13 to TRBJ2-7; 11 nucleotides agree with TRBD2. Germline assignment: CDR1 PRHDT and CDR2 FYEKMQ (reference sequence). The CDR3 extends over 15 amino acids. Losses at the gene ends were 6 bases for V and 4 bases for J; bases not matched to a gene: 8. The CDR3 reads CASSLLLAGVYEQYF. DNA of the CDR3: TGTGCCAGCAGTTTACTACTAGCGGGGGTTTACGAGCAGTACTTC.

The chain links TRBV7-8 to TRBJ2-3; no clear D. This CDR3 is 13 amino acids long. Germline CDR1 and CDR2: SGHVS and FQNEAQ. The V end lost 1 base, the J end lost 8 bases, and 10 bases lay between the germline ends. CDR3 residues: CASSLDGPPTQYF. The CDR3 region has the DNA TGTGCCAGCAGCTTAGATGGACCGCCTACGCAGTATTTT.

The CDR3 region has the DNA TGTGCCAGCGGGCGGGGCAAGGGGGCTGGCCAGCCCCAGCATTTT. Amino acids: CASGRGKGAGQPQHF. The gene calls are TRBV2 and TRBJ1-5; 7 nucleotides align to TRBD1. Germline lookup yields CDR1 SNHLY and CDR2 FYNNEI. J was trimmed by 7 bases and V by 8 bases; bases with no gene match: 14. The length of the CDR3 is 15 residues.

This chain uses TRBV6-5 with TRBJ2-7; TRBD1 aligns across 7 bases. Germline V CDR1 and CDR2: MNHEY, SVGAGI. V lost 6 bases and J lost 1; bases outside the gene matches: 6. This CDR3 spans 14 amino acids. In nucleotides, the CDR3 is TGTGCCAGCAGACCCCAGACAGGGTCCTACGAGCAGTACTTC. Amino acid sequence: CASRPQTGSYEQYF.

This clone was detected a few times. V gene TRBV19 combines with J gene TRBJ1-5; weak D call: TRBD1 (6 bases). The germline CDR1 and CDR2 sequences are LNHDA and SQIVND (reference sequence). V shed 7 bases and J shed 0 bases, with 16 bases lying between them. The CDR3 contains 16 residues. The CDR3 nucleotides read TGTGCCAGTACCCCACGGGACACCTATAGCAATCAGCCCCAGCATTTT. Residues: CASTPRDTYSNQPQHF.

Turning to this clone: Mismatch with germline at one junction end may stem from a read error. V and J are TRBV2 and TRBJ2-5; no reliable D call. The CDR3 runs to 15 residues. Germline values: CDR1 SNHLY, CDR2 FYNNEI. The CDR3 here is CANSEALNRGETQYF. CDR3 nucleotides: TGTGCCAACAGTGAAGCGCTCAACAGAGGAGAGACCCAGTACTTC.

Comments on this clone: Other DNA sequences in this sample translate to the same CDR3. The chain employs TRBV5-4 and TRBJ2-2, with unresolved D. The CDR3 length is 15 residues. V was pared by 1 base and J by 0 bases, with 7 bases between. Germline CDR1 and CDR2: SGHNT and YYREEE (reference sequence). The CDR3 DNA reads TGTGCCAGCAGCTTGAAGGGTACGAACACCGGGGAGCTGTTTTTT. Amino acids: CASSLKGTNTGELFF.

This chain uses TRBV5-6 with TRBJ2-1; maybe TRBD1 (5 bases). Trimming took off 1 base at V and 4 bases at J, with 12 bases between the two ends. Germline V gene sequence: CDR1 SGHDT, CDR2 YYEEEE. This CDR3 has 15 residues. The CDR3 spells CASSLWTFEYNEQFF. In DNA, the CDR3 is TGTGCCAGCAGCTTGTGGACATTTGAATACAATGAGCAGTTCTTC.

This clone was seen more than once but under ten times. V is TRBV5-6 and J is TRBJ2-2; TRBD1 matches 10 bases. Germline trimming cut 4 bases from V and 1 base from J; bases unmatched to any gene: 13. CDR3 length: 19 amino acids. From germline, CDR1 is SGHDT and CDR2 YYEEEE. The CDR3 DNA reads TGTGCCAGCAGCCTAGACAGGGGGCACGTTTATCGGAACACCGGGGAGCTGTTTTTT. It specifies CASSLDRGHVYRNTGELFF.

V gene TRBV29-1 combines with J gene TRBJ1-2, with 8 bases lining up with TRBD1. V lost 4 bases, J lost 7 bases, and 5 bases stayed unmatched. Germline-derived CDR1 and CDR2 are SQVTM and ANQGSEA. This CDR3 contains 12 residues. DNA for the CDR3: TGCAGCGTTGTAGGGCAGGGGGCTGGCTACACCTTC. Translation: CSVVGQGAGYTF.

The chain uses TRBV5-6 and TRBJ2-1; 8 nucleotides agree with TRBD2. J was trimmed by 6 bases and V by 0 bases; bases with no gene match: 8. This CDR3 region has 16 residues. Germline CDR1 reads SGHDT; CDR2 reads YYEEEE. The CDR3 region is CASSLVPTSVRNEQFF. The DNA for the CDR3 is TGTGCCAGCAGCTTGGTCCCGACTAGCGTTCGCAATGAGCAGTTCTTC.

In its sample, this clone was seen a few times. The V call is TRBV30, the J call TRBJ2-1; D call uncertain. There are 14 residues in the CDR3. V was cut by 4 bases and J by 0 bases, with 10 bases left in between. Germline loops: CDR1 GTSNPN, CDR2 SVGIG (reference sequence). The CDR3 protein is CAWTGIFSYNEQFF. The CDR3 nucleotides are TGTGCCTGGACGGGCATTTTCTCCTACAATGAGCAGTTCTTC. The full variable domain, its missing parts supplied by reference TRBV30 and TRBJ2-1, is SQTIHQWPATLVQPVGSPLSLECTVEGTSNPNLYWYRQAAGRGLQLLFYSVGIGQISSEVPQNLSASRPQDRQFILSSKKLLLSDSGFYLCAWTGIFSYNEQFFGPGTRLTVL.

CDR3 in DNA: TGCGCCAGCAGCCCTGGAATAGCGCCGGGGGGAGAGACCCAGTACTTC. Amino acids: CASSPGIAPGGETQYF. The chain links TRBV5-1 to TRBJ2-5, with 7 bases identical to TRBD2. V shed 4 bases, J shed 4 bases, and the junction held 13 bases outside the gene matches. Germline loops: CDR1 SGHRS, CDR2 YFSETQ. This CDR3 region has 16 residues.

This clone turned up a few times. CDR3 protein: CAIKAADSNQPQHF. The DNA for the CDR3 is TGTGCCATCAAGGCAGCGGATAGCAATCAGCCCCAGCATTTT. This chain connects TRBV10-3 to TRBJ1-5, with D uncertain. The V end was cut by 7 bases, the J end by 0 bases, with 10 bases between. This CDR3 comprises 14 residues. The germline V gene has CDR1 ENHRY and CDR2 SYGVKD.

This clone was found once. This chain's CDR3 is CASSYRVAGGETQYF. CDR3 in DNA: TGTGCCAGCAGTTACCGAGTGGCGGGCGGAGAGACCCAGTACTTC. The chain is built from TRBV6-5 and TRBJ2-5; perhaps TRBD2 as D (5 bases). CDR3 size: 15 residues. Germline V CDR1 and CDR2: MNHEY, SVGAGI. V was shortened by 2 bases and J by 4 bases, with 14 bases between the two germline ends.

V and J are TRBV29-1 and TRBJ2-7, with D possibly TRBD1 on 6 matching bases. CDR1 and CDR2 from the germline V gene are SQVTM and ANQGSEA. The CDR3 runs 12 residues. V was pared by 5 bases and J by 4 bases, with 12 bases between. The CDR3, as DNA: TGCAGCGTTCTTGGACAGACATACGAGCAGTACTTC. Translating gives CSVLGQTYEQYF.

The chain employs TRBV6-6 and TRBJ2-5; possible D gene TRBD2, 6 bases. The V end lost 6 bases, the J end lost 1 base, and 18 bases lay between the germline ends. The CDR3 covers 16 residues. Germline assignment: CDR1 MNHNY and CDR2 SVGAGI (reference sequence). The CDR3 nucleotides are TGTGCCAGCAGCCAAGACCCGGGACTTATCCAAGAGACCCAGTACTTC. Amino acid sequence: CASSQDPGLIQETQYF.

The rearrangement joins TRBV29-1 to TRBJ2-7; 10 bases fit TRBD2. V gave up 1 base and J gave up 1 base; unmatched junction bases: 7. This CDR3 has 16 residues. The germline V gene has CDR1 SQVTM and CDR2 ANQGSEA. For the CDR3, the DNA is TGCAGCGTTGAAGTGCTGAAACTAGCGGGGTCCTACGAGCAGTACTTC. Translating gives CSVEVLKLAGSYEQYF.

CDR3 in amino acids: CATSFSRTTIGTDTQYF. The CDR3 DNA reads TGTGCCACCAGCTTCTCGAGGACTACCATCGGCACAGATACGCAGTATTTT. The chain couples TRBV15 to TRBJ2-3; the D gene is possibly TRBD2 (6 bases). Trimming stripped 5 bases from V and 1 base from J, with 19 bases between. CDR1 and CDR2 from the germline V gene are LNHNV and YYDKDF (reference sequence). CDR3 size: 17 residues.

This chain connects TRBV7-8 to TRBJ1-3; D uncertain. Looked up from germline, CDR1 is SGHVS and CDR2 is FQNEAQ. Trimming stripped 5 bases from V and 2 bases from J, with 13 bases between. The length of the CDR3 is 15 residues. As DNA, the CDR3 is TGTGCCAGCAGCAGAGGTCCGGAGGCTGGAAACACCATATATTTT. Translating gives CASSRGPEAGNTIYF.

This chain joins TRBV4-1 and TRBJ2-1, with D perhaps matching TRBD2 (7 bases). Germline V gives CDR1 MGHRA, CDR2 YSYEKL. V dropped 6 bases and J dropped 7 bases, with 16 bases sitting between them. The CDR3 totals 14 residues. CDR3 sequence reads: CASSPVGGENEQFF. In nucleotides, the CDR3 is TGCGCCAGCAGTCCGGTAGGGGGGGAAAATGAGCAGTTCTTC.